The 11 T cell receptor beta chains below all came from one sample that was sequenced in a study of blood T cell repertoires in COVID-19. Measured with immunoSEQ multiplex PCR; TCRdb has only the in-frame clones, and not every one. Of under 500,000 clones listed, roughly 87% are singletons. The sequenced sample consisted of PBMCs or T cells enriched from blood (not recorded which). The receptors come from a woman between 18 and 29 years old with acute COVID-19.

The chain links TRBV12-3 or TRBV12-4 to TRBJ2-7; D is unclear. Trimming took 0 bases from V and 0 from J, leaving 3 bases between them. This CDR3 has 13 amino acids. The CDR3 DNA sequence: TGTGCCAGCAGTTTAGCTAGCTCCTACGAGCAGTACTTC. It translates to CASSLASSYEQYF.

This clone was observed a few times. The V and J genes are TRBV7-8 and TRBJ1-1; a possible D gene is TRBD1 (5 bases). Trimming cost V 5 bases and J 8 bases, with 12 bases left between them. The CDR3 extends over 12 amino acids. From germline, CDR1 is SGHVS and CDR2 FQNEAQ. The CDR3 DNA reads TGTGCCAGCAGCCTCCTTGGGGCCGAAGCTTTCTTT. Translation gives CASSLLGAEAFF.

This clone appeared a few times. V is TRBV24-1 and J is TRBJ2-1; D may be TRBD2 (6 bases). Trimming shortened V by 3 bases and J by 6 bases, and 11 bases separated the two germline ends. This CDR3 comprises 14 residues. The germline V gene has CDR1 KGHDR and CDR2 SFDVKD. The CDR3 sequence: CATSDRDFSNEQFF. The CDR3 DNA reads TGTGCCACCAGTGATAGGGACTTTAGCAATGAGCAGTTCTTC.

This sequence joins TRBV5-1 and TRBJ2-3; 11 bases line up with TRBD2. The V gene end was trimmed by 3 bases and the J gene end by 5 bases; junction bases not matched to a gene: 5. Per the germline V gene, CDR1 is SGHRS and CDR2 is YFSETQ. This CDR3 has 15 residues. Here the CDR3 reads CASSSPTSGVDTQYF. The CDR3 region has the DNA TGCGCCAGCAGCTCTCCGACTAGCGGGGTAGATACGCAGTATTTT.

The J gene is TRBJ1-1, the V gene TRBV21-1. TRBV21-1 is labeled a pseudogene. The CDR3 contains 11 residues. The CDR3 here is CASSAEAEAFF. The CDR3, as DNA: TGTGCCAGCTCGGCGGAGGCTGAAGCTTTCTTT.

The chain couples TRBV28 to TRBJ1-2; D is unresolved. Germline V gene data show CDR1 as MDHEN and CDR2 as SYDVKM. The CDR3 sequence is 11 residues long. With 6 bases removed from V and 4 bases from J, the gap between germline ends came to 6 bases. The CDR3 spells CASREPYGYTF. The CDR3 region has the DNA TGTGCCAGCAGGGAGCCCTATGGCTACACCTTC.

The V and J genes are TRBV7-9 and TRBJ2-5, with 12 positions matching TRBD1. Losses at the gene ends were 5 bases for V and 5 bases for J; bases not matched to a gene: 6. The germline V gene encodes CDR1 SEHNR and CDR2 FQNEAQ (reference sequence). CDR3 size: 15 residues. The CDR3 DNA reads as TGTGCCAGCAGCCCAGGGACAGGGGGCGCGGAGACCCAGTACTTC. Amino acid sequence: CASSPGTGGAETQYF. Complete variable domain (other parts from reference TRBV7-9 and TRBJ2-5): DTGVSQNPRHKITKRGQNVTFRCDPISEHNRLYWYRQTLGQGPEFLTYFQNEAQLEKSRLLSDRFSAERPKGSFSTLEIQRTEQGDSAMYLCASSPGTGGAETQYFGPGTRLLVL.

This rearrangement joins TRBV6-5 to TRBJ2-1; 7 bases fit TRBD2. The V gene end was trimmed by 8 bases and the J gene end by 4 bases; junction bases not matched to a gene: 8. Looked up from germline, CDR1 is MNHEY and CDR2 is SVGAGI. CDR3 length: 14 amino acids. DNA of the CDR3: TGTGCCAGCCGCGGACTAGGCATTTACAATGAGCAGTTCTTC. It codes for CASRGLGIYNEQFF.

V is TRBV7-6 and J is TRBJ1-5, with D perhaps matching TRBD1 (5 bases). Deletions cut 2 bases from V and 6 bases from J, with 14 bases between. The CDR3 consists of 15 residues. CDR1 is SGHVS and CDR2 is FNYEAQ in the germline V gene. The CDR3 DNA follows: TGTGCCAGCAGCTTAAACGCAGGGACTGGTCAGCCCCAGCATTTT. As protein: CASSLNAGTGQPQHF.

The chain combines TRBV10-3 with TRBJ2-2, with D possibly being TRBD2 (6 bases). The CDR3 sequence is 14 residues long. Trimming took 1 base from V and 6 from J, leaving 9 bases between them. Germline CDR1 ENHRY, CDR2 SYGVKD. The CDR3 coding sequence is TGTGCCATCAGTGAGTTAAGGGAGGCCGGGGAGCTGTTTTTT. This encodes CAISELREAGELFF.

This chain joins TRBV5-6 and TRBJ1-2, with TRBD1 identical over 10 bases. Germline values: CDR1 SGHDT, CDR2 YYEEEE. The CDR3 is 14 residues long. Germline trimming cut 4 bases from V and 7 bases from J; bases unmatched to any gene: 7. The CDR3 sequence: CASSVRDRGPGYTF. Here the CDR3 DNA reads TGTGCCAGCAGCGTCCGGGACAGGGGTCCTGGCTACACCTTC. Full variable domain (rest looked up from reference TRBV5-6 and TRBJ1-2): DAGVTQSPTHLIKTRGQQVTLRCSPKSGHDTVSWYQQALGQGPQFIFQYYEEEERQRGNFPDRFSGHQFPNYSSELNVNALLLGDSALYLCASSVRDRGPGYTFGSGTRLTVV.